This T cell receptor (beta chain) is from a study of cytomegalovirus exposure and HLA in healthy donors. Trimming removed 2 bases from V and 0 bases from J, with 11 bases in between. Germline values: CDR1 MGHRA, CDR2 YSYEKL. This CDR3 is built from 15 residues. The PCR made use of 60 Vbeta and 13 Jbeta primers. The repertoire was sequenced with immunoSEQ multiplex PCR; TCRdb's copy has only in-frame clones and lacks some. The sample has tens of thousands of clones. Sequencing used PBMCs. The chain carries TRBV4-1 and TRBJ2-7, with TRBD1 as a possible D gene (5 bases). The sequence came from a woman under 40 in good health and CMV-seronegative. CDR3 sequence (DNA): TGCGCCAGCAGCCAAAGGTACAGGAGCTCCTACGAGCAGTACTTC. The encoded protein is CASSQRYRSSYEQYF.